These 12 T cell receptor beta chains were all obtained from the same sample, sequenced in a study of Ad26.COV2.S vaccination and SARS-CoV-2 variants. The treatment: 15 to 20 received Ad26.COV2.S at low or high dose, single or two shots; 5 received placebo; per-sample allocation not given. Day 63 following the first vaccine or placebo injection was when the samples were taken. The repertoire was sequenced with immunoSEQ multiplex PCR; TCRdb's copy has only in-frame clones and lacks some. Here the sample spans around 300,000 clones, about 89% being singletons. This material consisted of peripheral blood, taken in a trial of Ad26.COV2.S vaccine versus placebo. Source of these receptors: a person aged 18-65 years who received the Ad26.COV2.S COVID-19 vaccine or a placebo.

The chain combines TRBV5-1 with TRBJ2-5, with a tentative D call TRBD2 (6 bases). Trimming took 5 bases from V and 2 from J, leaving 13 bases between them. The CDR3 runs 14 residues. Germline CDR1 reads SGHRS; CDR2 reads YFSETQ. The CDR3 reads CASRSLAEQETQYF. Here the CDR3 DNA reads TGCGCCAGCAGAAGTTTAGCGGAACAAGAGACCCAGTACTTC.

The chain joins TRBV10-2 to TRBJ2-1; a weak D match, TRBD1 (5 bases). The CDR3 totals 15 residues. CDR1 WSHSY and CDR2 SAAADI come from the germline V gene. The V gene lost 4 bases and the J gene lost 5 bases, with 15 bases spanning the gap. The DNA of the CDR3 is TGCGCCAGCAGTGGGTTCGGCAGGGCCCACAATGAGCAGTTCTTC. Protein product: CASSGFGRAHNEQFF.

The rearrangement links TRBV19 to TRBJ1-1; D perhaps matches TRBD1 (5 bases). The germline CDR1 and CDR2 sequences are LNHDA and SQIVND (reference sequence). The length of the CDR3 is 14 residues. V gave up 4 bases and J gave up 4 bases, with 13 bases separating them. CDR3 amino acids: CASSTVGRGTEAFF. The CDR3, as DNA: TGTGCCAGTAGTACGGTAGGGAGGGGCACTGAAGCTTTCTTT.

The chain uses TRBV7-2 and TRBJ2-2; the D is unclear. The CDR3 spans 12 residues. From germline, CDR1 is SGHTA and CDR2 FQGNSA. The V end was cut by 0 bases, the J end by 8 bases, with 4 bases between. CDR3 nucleotide sequence: TGTGCCAGCAGCTTAGCCATGGGGGAGCTGTTTTTT. Protein: CASSLAMGELFF.

The chain recombines TRBV11-2 with TRBJ1-2, with 10 bases that match TRBD1. The germline V gene has CDR1 SGHAT and CDR2 FQNNGV. The CDR3 spans 16 residues. V was pared by 1 base and J by 5 bases, with 7 bases of the junction left unmatched. The CDR3 DNA follows: TGTGCCAGCAGCTTAGTGCCGGGACAGGGGCGGTATGGCTACACCTTC. This codes for CASSLVPGQGRYGYTF.

V gene TRBV4-2 combines with J gene TRBJ2-2; 10 positions agree with TRBD2. Germline values: CDR1 LGHNA, CDR2 YNFKEQ. V lost 4 bases, J lost 1 base, and 3 bases stayed unmatched. CDR3 length: 16 amino acids. The CDR3 sequence is CASSPIAGGNTGELFF. For the CDR3, the DNA is TGTGCCAGCAGCCCCATAGCGGGAGGGAACACCGGGGAGCTGTTTTTT.

This chain joins TRBV5-1 and TRBJ2-7; D unresolved. The CDR3 runs to 14 residues. Germline V gives CDR1 SGHRS, CDR2 YFSETQ. V was clipped by 7 bases and J by 5 bases, with 19 bases between them. Here the CDR3 DNA reads TGCGCCAGCGCACCCGGCGGACGAGAGGACGAGCAGTACTTC. Translated, it gives CASAPGGREDEQYF.

This chain uses TRBV6-5 with TRBJ2-7; the match to TRBD1 covers 8 bases. The CDR3 spans 15 residues. Germline assignment: CDR1 MNHEY and CDR2 SVGAGI. V trimming: 2 bases; J trimming: 0 bases; junction bases outside the gene matches: 3. This CDR3 reads CASSYGTGSSYEQYF. CDR3 bases: TGTGCCAGCAGTTACGGGACAGGTAGCTCCTACGAGCAGTACTTC.

This clone occurred once. The chain couples TRBV19 to TRBJ1-1; 8 bases align to TRBD1. CDR1 and CDR2 from the germline V gene are LNHDA and SQIVND (reference sequence). CDR3 length: 15 amino acids. Germline trimming cut 3 bases from V and 0 bases from J; bases unmatched to any gene: 3. CDR3 amino acids: CASSMGQDMNTEAFF. DNA of the CDR3: TGTGCCAGTAGTATGGGACAGGACATGAACACTGAAGCTTTCTTT.

In this sample, this clone turned up once. The chain joins TRBV7-2 to TRBJ2-7, with 8 bases fitting TRBD2. This CDR3 is built from 16 residues. Germline trimming cut 5 bases from V and 3 bases from J; bases unmatched to any gene: 12. Germline CDR1 SGHTA, CDR2 FQGNSA. The CDR3 sequence: CASSKLAAEGNYEQYF. Written as DNA, the CDR3 is TGTGCCAGCAGCAAACTAGCGGCCGAAGGAAACTACGAGCAGTACTTC.

The CDR3 sequence is CASGRGGTGELFF. Here the CDR3 DNA reads TGTGCCAGCGGTCGGGGGGGAACCGGGGAGCTGTTTTTT. The J gene is TRBJ2-2, the V gene TRBV6-5, with 8 bases lining up with TRBD2. Losses at the gene ends were 8 bases for V and 5 bases for J; bases not matched to a gene: 4. This CDR3 spans 13 amino acids. Germline assignment: CDR1 MNHEY and CDR2 SVGAGI.

The chain joins TRBV25-1 to TRBJ2-5; TRBD1 aligns across 7 bases. Germline V CDR1 and CDR2: MGHDK, SYGVNS. CDR3 size: 13 residues. The ends lost 5 bases at V and 1 base at J; junction bases unmatched: 1. CDR3 sequence (DNA): TGTGCCAGCAGTACAGGGGTCCAAGAGACCCAGTACTTC. Its protein is CASSTGVQETQYF.